The present T cell receptor beta chain was sequenced within a study of post-analysis software for immune sequencing data. Regarding the study as a whole: Four to six TRBV segments were significantly more frequent in patients than in controls. TRBV5-6, TRBV5-1 and TRBV20-1 were among these segments.

Germline CDR1 DFQATT, CDR2 SNEGSKA (reference sequence). The CDR3 consists of 12 residues. Points on this clonotype: Its antigen remains unidentified. One end of the junction is discordant with germline, which a read error may explain.

cDNA libraries for TCR beta contained unique molecular identifiers. MiXCR, run by TCRdb on the PCR reads, gives a single entry per CDR3 protein. The sample includes hundreds of thousands of distinct CDR3 sequences, about 40% of them seen just once. The specimen was blood. The source of this sequence is a girl aged 10 to 17 with multiple sclerosis. This sequence joins TRBV20-1 and TRBJ2-7; TRBD2 matches at 8 bases. The CDR3 coding sequence is TGCAGTCCGGGAGCGGGGGTTGACGAGCAGTATTTC. Its protein product is CSPGAGVDEQYF.